The present entry profiles one T cell receptor beta chain with its context. Its antigen is currently unknown. CDR3 length: 14 residues. The germline V gene encodes CDR1 SGHAT and CDR2 FQNNGV. Trimming removed 4 bases at V and 3 bases at J, with 12 bases between. This sample is part of a study of regulatory T cells in long-lasting Graves disease. PBMC RNA served as the TCR library source. Patients were from an endocrinology department in Xi'an, China. The study, taken as a whole, reports: When disease was persistent, TRBV28, TRBJ1-2 and TRBJ2-5 were the favored segments.

TCRdb independently ran MiXCR on the reads; one entry per CDR3 protein. The table includes 1,500 to 2,000 distinct CDR3 sequences, about 80% detected once. This specimen consisted of peripheral blood mononuclear cells (PBMCs), obtained with antithyroid drug treatment, in newly diagnosed or persistent Graves disease (not recorded which). The origin of this receptor is a woman under 30 with Graves disease. V is TRBV11-2 and J is TRBJ1-1, with D possibly matching TRBD1 (5 bases). This chain's CDR3 is CASSWGGAYTEAFF. The CDR3 bases are TGTGCCAGCAGCTGGGGCGGGGCCTACACTGAAGCTTTCTTT.